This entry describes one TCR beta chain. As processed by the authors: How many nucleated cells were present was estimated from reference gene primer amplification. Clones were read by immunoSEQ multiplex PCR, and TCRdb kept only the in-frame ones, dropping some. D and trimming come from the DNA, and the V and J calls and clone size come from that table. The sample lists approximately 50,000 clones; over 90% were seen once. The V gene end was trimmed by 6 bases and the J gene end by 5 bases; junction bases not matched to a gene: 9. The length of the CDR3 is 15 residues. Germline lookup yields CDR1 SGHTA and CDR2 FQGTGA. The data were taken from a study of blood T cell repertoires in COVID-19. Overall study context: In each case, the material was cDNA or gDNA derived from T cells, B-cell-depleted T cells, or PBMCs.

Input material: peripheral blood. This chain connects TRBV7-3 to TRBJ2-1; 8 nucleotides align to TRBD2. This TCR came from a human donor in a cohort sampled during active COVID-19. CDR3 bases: TGTGCCAGCAGTCAAACCGGGACTAGAAACAATGAGCAGTTCTTC. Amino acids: CASSQTGTRNNEQFF.